This entry concerns a single T cell receptor beta chain. Its cognate antigen is unknown. The source of the sample is a study of blood T cells in healthy people across ages. The V and J ends lost 5 bases and 5 bases respectively, with 16 bases between them. The CDR3 spans 14 residues. Germline CDR1 SGHTA, CDR2 FQGNSA. With a J-beta primer mix and a sample-barcoded 5' primer, a second PCR ran 7 to 11 cycles. In TCRdb, the 5' RACE reads were re-called with MiXCR into one record per CDR3 protein. The sample has about 640,000 distinct CDR3 sequences, under 70% seen once. Study-level results: Long-lived donors carried more naive CD4+ cells and greater diversity than aged donors.

The V gene is TRBV7-2, the J gene TRBJ2-7; TRBD2 is a possible D gene (6 bases). Sequenced: blood. The receptor was derived from a man in his sixties in good health. The chain's CDR3 is CASSVKGLLNEQYF. The CDR3 DNA follows: TGTGCCAGCAGCGTTAAGGGACTCCTGAACGAGCAGTACTTC.